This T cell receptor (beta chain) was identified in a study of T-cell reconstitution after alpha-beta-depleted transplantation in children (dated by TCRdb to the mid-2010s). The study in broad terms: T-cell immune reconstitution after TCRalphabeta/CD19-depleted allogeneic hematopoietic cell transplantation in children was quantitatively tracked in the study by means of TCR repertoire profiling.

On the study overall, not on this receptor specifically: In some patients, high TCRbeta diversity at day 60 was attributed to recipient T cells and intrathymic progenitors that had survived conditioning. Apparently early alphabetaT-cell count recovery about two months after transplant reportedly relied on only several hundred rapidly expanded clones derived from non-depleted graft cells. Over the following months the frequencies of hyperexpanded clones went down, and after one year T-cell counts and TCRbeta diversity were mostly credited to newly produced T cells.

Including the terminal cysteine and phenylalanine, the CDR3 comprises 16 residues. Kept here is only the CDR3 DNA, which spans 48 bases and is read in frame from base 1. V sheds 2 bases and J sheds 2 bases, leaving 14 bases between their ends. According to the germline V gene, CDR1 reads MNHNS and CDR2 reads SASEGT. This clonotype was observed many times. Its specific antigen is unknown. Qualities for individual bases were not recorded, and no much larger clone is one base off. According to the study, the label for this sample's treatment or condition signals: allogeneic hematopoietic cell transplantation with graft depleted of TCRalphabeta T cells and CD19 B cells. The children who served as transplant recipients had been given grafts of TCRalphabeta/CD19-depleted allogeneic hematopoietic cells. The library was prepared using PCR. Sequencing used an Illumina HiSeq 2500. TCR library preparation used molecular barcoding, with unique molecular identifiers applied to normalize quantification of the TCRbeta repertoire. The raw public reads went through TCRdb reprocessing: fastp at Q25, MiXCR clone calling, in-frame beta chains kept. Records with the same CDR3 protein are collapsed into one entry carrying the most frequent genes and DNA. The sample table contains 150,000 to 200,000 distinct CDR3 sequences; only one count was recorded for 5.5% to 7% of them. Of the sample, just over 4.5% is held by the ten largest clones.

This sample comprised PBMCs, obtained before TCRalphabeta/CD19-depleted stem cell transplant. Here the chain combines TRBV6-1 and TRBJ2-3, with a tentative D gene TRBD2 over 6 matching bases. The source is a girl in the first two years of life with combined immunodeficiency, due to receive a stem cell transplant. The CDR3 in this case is CASSEHTGVLTDTQYF. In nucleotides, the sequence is TGTGCCAGCAGTGAACATACGGGGGTCCTCACAGATACGCAGTATTTT.